The 13 T cell receptor beta chains below all came from one sample that was sequenced in a study of blood T cell repertoires in COVID-19. Assay: immunoSEQ multiplex PCR; the TCRdb copy retains only in-frame clones and omits some. Of over 100,000 clones listed, about 82% are singletons. Sequencing input: peripheral blood. Receptors originate from a man aged 55 to 70 with active or convalescent COVID-19.

The rearrangement uses TRBV11-2 and TRBJ2-1; 8 nucleotides match TRBD2. The V and J ends lost 1 base and 0 bases, in that order; junction bases with no gene match: 5. The germline CDR1 and CDR2 sequences are SGHAT and FQNNGV. CDR3 length equals 17 residues. The CDR3 DNA sequence: TGTGCCAGCAGCTTAGCTGCTAGCGGGCGCTCCTACAATGAGCAGTTCTTC. It translates to CASSLAASGRSYNEQFF.

The chain is built from TRBV5-1 and TRBJ2-3; 10 positions agree with TRBD1. Germline V gene sequence: CDR1 SGHRS, CDR2 YFSETQ. The CDR3 has 15 amino acids. Unmatched junction bases numbered 2, after V lost 0 bases and J lost 4 bases. The CDR3 loop is CASSLGDRGADTQYF. The CDR3 DNA reads TGCGCCAGCAGCTTGGGGGACAGGGGCGCAGATACGCAGTATTTT.

The chain joins TRBV2 to TRBJ2-7; the D gene is possibly TRBD1 (6 bases). V shed 5 bases and J shed 3 bases, with 8 bases lying between them. This CDR3 contains 12 residues. Germline V gene lookup returns CDR1 SNHLY and CDR2 FYNNEI. The CDR3 DNA is TGTGCCAGCAGTTTACAGGGCTACGAGCAGTACTTC. Amino acids: CASSLQGYEQYF.

This chain uses TRBV5-4 with TRBJ1-4; TRBD1 matches 9 bases. Per the germline V gene, CDR1 is SGHNT and CDR2 is YYREEE (reference sequence). Trimming removed 4 bases from V and 7 bases from J; junction bases left unmatched: 8. The CDR3 sequence is 15 residues long. CDR3 loop: CASSAGTGRTEKLFF. The CDR3 nucleotides are TGTGCCAGCAGCGCCGGGACAGGGAGAACTGAAAAACTGTTTTTT.

This chain joins TRBV3-1 (or the pseudogene TRBV3-2) and TRBJ1-4; no reliable D call. The CDR3 runs 14 residues. The ends were cut back, 4 bases at V and 8 bases at J, with 14 bases in the middle. Germline loops: CDR1 LGHDT, CDR2 YNNKEL (reference sequence). CDR3 loop: CASSPLARGEKLFF. CDR3 DNA: TGTGCCAGCAGCCCGTTAGCCCGAGGGGAAAAACTGTTTTTT.

This clone was picked up a small number of times. The rearrangement joins TRBV27 to TRBJ1-1, with D perhaps TRBD1 (6 bases). Deletions cut 5 bases from V and 3 bases from J, with 16 bases between. The CDR3 extends over 15 amino acids. Germline assignment: CDR1 MNHEY and CDR2 SMNVEV (reference sequence). The CDR3 coding sequence is TGTGCCAGCAGTCCCAGGACAGTACTCGACACTGAAGCTTTCTTT. It encodes CASSPRTVLDTEAFF.

This chain links TRBV12-3 or TRBV12-4 with TRBJ2-7; TRBD2 matches 11 bases. Germline trimming cut 5 bases from V and 12 bases from J; bases unmatched to any gene: 6. The CDR3 extends over 12 amino acids. The DNA of the CDR3 is TGTGCCAGCAGTCCTAGCGGGAGGACTTCGTACTTC. This translates into CASSPSGRTSYF.

The chain has TRBV28 and TRBJ2-6, with a possible D match to TRBD1 (5 bases). Germline CDR1 is MDHEN and CDR2 is SYDVKM. The V end lost 5 bases, the J end lost 1 base, and 21 bases lay between the germline ends. The CDR3 runs to 19 residues. The CDR3 here is CASSQAWTTRWSGANVLTF. Here the CDR3 DNA reads TGTGCCAGCAGTCAAGCCTGGACAACCCGCTGGTCTGGGGCCAACGTCCTGACTTTC.

The rearrangement links TRBV24-1 to TRBJ2-3; D is uncertain. The CDR3 length is 15 residues. V was cut by 6 bases and J by 1 base, with 13 bases left in between. In germline, CDR1 is KGHDR, CDR2 SFDVKD. The CDR3 reads CATSSTTSGTDTQYF. DNA of the CDR3: TGTGCCACCAGTTCAACCACCTCAGGCACAGATACGCAGTATTTT.

The V call is TRBV27, the J call TRBJ1-4; D gene uncertain. Looked up from germline, CDR1 is MNHEY and CDR2 is SMNVEV (reference sequence). The CDR3 totals 13 residues. V dropped 3 bases and J dropped 2 bases, with 4 bases sitting between them. The CDR3 DNA sequence: TGTGCCAGCAGTTTGGCTACTAATGAAAAACTGTTTTTT. It codes for CASSLATNEKLFF.

The chain joins TRBV4-1 to TRBJ1-3, with D perhaps TRBD1 (6 bases). V lost 2 bases to trimming and J lost 4 bases, with 12 bases between them. Per the germline V gene, CDR1 is MGHRA and CDR2 is YSYEKL. The CDR3 spans 15 residues. The CDR3 DNA reads as TGCGCCAGCAGCCAACTACAGGGTAGCGGAAACACCATATATTTT. This encodes CASSQLQGSGNTIYF.

The V and J genes are TRBV6-5 and TRBJ2-2, with D perhaps TRBD2 (7 bases). Germline V gene lookup returns CDR1 MNHEY and CDR2 SVGAGI. V was trimmed by 7 bases and J by 6 bases, leaving 12 bases between them. This CDR3 contains 13 residues. The CDR3 DNA follows: TGTGCCAGCACGAGGGGGGGCTCCGGGGAGCTGTTTTTT. Its protein is CASTRGGSGELFF.

The chain couples TRBV19 to TRBJ1-5; 7 bases agree with TRBD1. The CDR3 is 15 amino acids. With 10 bases clipped from V and 0 bases from J, the junction kept 9 bases outside the gene matches. From germline, CDR1 is LNHDA and CDR2 SQIVND (reference sequence). In nucleotides, the CDR3 is TGTGCCATCCGGGACAGTCACAATAGCAATCAGCCCCAGCATTTT. Protein sequence: CAIRDSHNSNQPQHF.